The next 31 T cell receptor beta chains were all read from a single sample in a study of PD-L1 blockade in urothelial cancer (dated by TCRdb to the late 2010s). The time point label on this specimen signifies: pretreatment tumor sample. Library creation used the immunoSEQ multiplex PCR assay. The immuneACCESS repertoire file appears here via TCRdb, limited to in-frame rearrangements. These files lack a portion of the clones; in checked studies, under half of the deficit traces to unresolved V genes, and the cause of the others is not known. This sample has approximately 35,000 clones in its table, and around 34% of those were observed once. The ten largest make up 8% to 9% of the sample. The specimen comprised tumor tissue, sampled before atezolizumab (anti-PD-L1) treatment. The receptors come from a man between 60 and 75 years old with urothelial cancer.

This clone was detected only a few times. The J gene is TRBJ2-3, the V gene TRBV6-7, with a weak D call TRBD2 (5 bases). Being an ORF, TRBV6-7 has a function that is uncertain. The CDR3 consists of 15 residues. Trimming took 2 bases from V and 6 from J, leaving 15 bases between them. The CDR3 DNA follows: TGTGCCAGCAGTTACGGGAGCGCCCTGCGTGATACGCAGTATTTT. Translating gives CASSYGSALRDTQYF.

The chain joins TRBV5-1 to TRBJ2-2; D is possibly TRBD1 (6 bases). With 1 base removed from V and 1 base from J, the gap between germline ends came to 8 bases. From germline, CDR1 is SGHRS and CDR2 YFSETQ. The CDR3 covers 15 residues. The CDR3 sequence is CASSLTTGNTGELFF. The CDR3 bases are TGCGCCAGCAGCTTGACGACAGGGAACACCGGGGAGCTGTTTTTT.

This clone was counted only a few times. The chain recombines TRBV29-1 with TRBJ1-2; 9 bases map to TRBD1. V trimming: 3 bases; J trimming: 7 bases; junction bases outside the gene matches: 3. Germline V gene data show CDR1 as SQVTM and CDR2 as ANQGSEA. The CDR3 is 12 residues long. The CDR3 is CSVDRTGAGYTF. Written as DNA, the CDR3 is TGCAGCGTTGACAGGACAGGGGCTGGCTACACCTTC.

The chain is built from TRBV30 and TRBJ1-5; 7 bases are shared with TRBD1. Germline CDR1 GTSNPN, CDR2 SVGIG (reference sequence). The CDR3 spans 16 residues. J lost 9 bases, V lost 0 bases, and 14 bases had no gene match. CDR3 sequence: CAWSVRQGPASWPQHF. The DNA for the CDR3 is TGTGCCTGGAGTGTACGACAGGGCCCTGCTTCGTGGCCCCAGCATTTT. The full variable domain, in which reference TRBV30 and TRBJ1-5 provide the parts outside the CDR3, is SQTIHQWPATLVQPVGSPLSLECTVEGTSNPNLYWYRQAAGRGLQLLFYSVGIGQISSEVPQNLSASRPQDRQFILSSKKLLLSDSGFYLCAWSVRQGPASWPQHFGDGTRLSIL.

There are a few counts of this clone. The chain uses TRBV18 and TRBJ2-3, with D uncertain. The CDR3 contains 13 residues. V was clipped by 5 bases and J by 2 bases, with 8 bases between them. Germline values: CDR1 KGHSH, CDR2 LQKENI. CDR3 region: CASSFGPTDTQYF. The CDR3 region has the DNA TGTGCCAGCTCATTCGGGCCCACAGATACGCAGTATTTT.

This clone has a handful of counts. The chain joins TRBV10-3 to TRBJ2-3, with 11 bases fitting TRBD2. This CDR3 comprises 16 residues. V lost 1 base and J lost 3; bases outside the gene matches: 3. CDR1 and CDR2 from the germline V gene are ENHRY and SYGVKD. CDR3 in DNA: TGTGCCATCAGTGAGTTAGCGGGAGGGCTTACAGATACGCAGTATTTT. It specifies CAISELAGGLTDTQYF.

The genes are TRBV19 and TRBJ2-1; TRBD2 agrees at 14 bases. The CDR3 runs to 19 residues. Germline V lookup: CDR1 LNHDA, CDR2 SQIVND (reference sequence). J was trimmed by 5 bases and V by 3 bases; bases with no gene match: 12. The CDR3 bases are TGTGCCAGTAGTATTGATGGGGGGGTGACTAGCGGGAGGGACAATGAGCAGTTCTTC. It translates to CASSIDGGVTSGRDNEQFF. Full variable domain (remainder filled in from reference TRBV19 and TRBJ2-1): DGGITQSPKYLFRKEGQNVTLSCEQNLNHDAMYWYRQDPGQGLRLIYYSQIVNDFQKGDIAEGYSVSREKKESFPLTVTSAQKNPTAFYLCASSIDGGVTSGRDNEQFFGPGTRLTVL.

The J gene is TRBJ1-3, the V gene TRBV19; D gene uncertain. This CDR3 has 15 amino acids. CDR1 and CDR2 (germline): LNHDA, SQIVND (reference sequence). Trimming left V 2 bases short and J 1 base short, with 9 bases between. The CDR3: CASSIKGVSGNTIYF. CDR3 in DNA: TGTGCCAGTAGTATAAAGGGAGTGTCTGGAAACACCATATATTTT.

This clone was recorded a few times. The chain couples TRBV12-5 to TRBJ2-2, with no clear D. In germline, CDR1 is LGHNT, CDR2 FRNRAP. CDR3 length: 12 amino acids. CDR3: CASDDYRGELFF. The CDR3 region has the DNA TGTGCCAGCGACGATTATCGCGGGGAGCTGTTTTTT.

V and J are TRBV6-8 and TRBJ2-2; D is unresolved. CDR3 size: 12 residues. Germline V gene sequence: CDR1 MNHGY, CDR2 SAAAGT. V gave up 10 bases and J gave up 7 bases, with 13 bases separating them. CDR3 amino acids: CATLDGHGELFF. DNA for the CDR3: TGTGCCACCCTTGACGGCCACGGGGAGCTGTTTTTT.

This clone was counted at least ten times. The rearrangement links TRBV6-8 to TRBJ2-7; maybe TRBD2 (6 bases). The CDR3 covers 13 residues. The germline gives CDR1 MNHGY, CDR2 SAAAGT. The V and J ends lost 10 bases and 3 bases respectively, with 16 bases between them. As DNA, the CDR3 is TGTGCCACCTGGAGCAGGAGGGTCTACGAGCAGTACTTC. Translating gives CATWSRRVYEQYF.

V usage is TRBV6-8 and J usage is TRBJ2-5; a possible D gene is TRBD1 (7 bases). This CDR3 is 15 amino acids long. V was trimmed by 0 bases and J by 5 bases, leaving 13 bases between them. Germline V gives CDR1 MNHGY, CDR2 SAAAGT. The DNA of the CDR3 is TGTGCCAGCAGTTACTCGAAACAGGGGACTGAGACCCAGTACTTC. It is translated as CASSYSKQGTETQYF.

This clone occurred once. The chain recombines TRBV19 with TRBJ1-4; 8 bases are a match to TRBD1. The junction had 7 bases not matched to a gene; V was cut back by 7 bases and J by 6 bases. Per the germline V gene, CDR1 is LNHDA and CDR2 is SQIVND (reference sequence). The CDR3 spans 14 residues. The CDR3 sequence: CASKAGGFDEKLFF. CDR3 in DNA: TGTGCCAGTAAGGCAGGGGGCTTTGATGAAAAACTGTTTTTT.

This clone was seen more than once but under ten times. The chain combines TRBV7-6 with TRBJ2-3, with D possibly called TRBD1 or TRBD2 (5 bases each). The CDR3 has 15 amino acids. Trimming took 3 bases from V and 4 from J, leaving 14 bases between them. Germline V lookup: CDR1 SGHVS, CDR2 FNYEAQ. The CDR3 loop reads CASSLGPDRADTQYF. The CDR3 DNA is TGTGCCAGCAGCTTGGGACCTGACCGAGCAGATACGCAGTATTTT.

The chain has TRBV14 and TRBJ1-2; 7 bases are a match to TRBD1. The J segment lost 2 bases and the V segment lost 4 bases, leaving 7 bases of the junction unmatched. The germline gives CDR1 SGHDN, CDR2 FVKESK. The length of the CDR3 is 15 residues. CDR3 loop: CASSPLGTENYGYTF. Written as DNA, the CDR3 is TGTGCCAGCAGCCCACTCGGGACAGAGAACTATGGCTACACCTTC.

This clone came up many times. The DNA for the CDR3 is TGTGCCAGCAGTTGGACAGCTAGCAATCAGCCCCAGCATTTT. Protein: CASSWTASNQPQHF. This chain joins TRBV2 and TRBJ1-5, with D perhaps matching TRBD1 (6 bases). The V end was cut by 5 bases, the J end by 0 bases, with 8 bases between. The CDR3 sequence is 14 residues long. The germline V gene encodes CDR1 SNHLY and CDR2 FYNNEI.

This clone was recorded many times. This chain uses TRBV6-4 with TRBJ2-3; TRBD1 might be the D (5 bases). The CDR3 runs to 13 residues. V lost 5 bases to trimming and J lost 0 bases, with 6 bases between them. The germline V gene encodes CDR1 MRHNA and CDR2 SNTAGT. The CDR3 DNA is TGTGCCAGCAGTAGACAGAGCACAGATACGCAGTATTTT. Translated, it gives CASSRQSTDTQYF.

This clone was seen more than once but under ten times. The V gene is TRBV30, the J gene TRBJ1-5, with D possibly being TRBD1 (6 bases). The CDR3 length is 15 residues. Deletions cut 0 bases from V and 3 bases from J, with 12 bases between. Germline CDR1 reads GTSNPN; CDR2 reads SVGIG (reference sequence). The chain's CDR3 is CAWSVGDTSNQPQHF. In DNA, the CDR3 is TGTGCCTGGAGTGTCGGGGACACTTCCAATCAGCCCCAGCATTTT.

Comments on this clone: The junction shows a germline mismatch at one end, possibly a read error. The rearrangement links TRBV18 to TRBJ2-7, with unresolved D. CDR3 length equals 12 residues. Germline V gene data show CDR1 as KGHSH and CDR2 as LQKENI. CDR3 protein: CASSPSTYEQYF. In DNA form, the CDR3 reads TGTGCCAGCTCACCGTCAACCTATGAGCAGTACTTC.

The gene calls are TRBV19 and TRBJ2-3; the match to TRBD2 covers 8 bases. Germline CDR1 and CDR2: LNHDA and SQIVND (reference sequence). The length of the CDR3 is 12 residues. The V segment lost 9 bases and the J segment 5 bases; nucleotides outside the gene matches: 4. CDR3: CASRGGRDTQYF. In DNA form, the CDR3 reads TGTGCCAGCCGGGGGGGGAGAGATACGCAGTATTTT.

This clone was seen only a few times. The CDR3 region is CASSQGNEKLFF. DNA for the CDR3: TGTGCCAGCAGTCAGGGGAATGAAAAACTGTTTTTT. The rearrangement links TRBV6-8 to TRBJ1-4, with D perhaps TRBD1 (6 bases). Trimming took off 5 bases at V and 5 bases at J, with 6 bases between the two ends. Germline assignment: CDR1 MNHGY and CDR2 SAAAGT. CDR3 length: 12 residues.

V is TRBV18 and J is TRBJ1-3, with a possible D match to TRBD1 (6 bases). V lost 6 bases and J lost 0, with 18 bases in between. The germline CDR1 and CDR2 sequences are KGHSH and LQKENI. The CDR3 spans 17 residues. The CDR3 sequence: CASSQPGGTFSGNTIYF. CDR3 coding DNA: TGTGCCAGCTCCCAACCAGGCGGGACATTCTCTGGAAACACCATATATTTT.

This clone was observed a handful of times. The chain carries TRBV6-8 and TRBJ2-5; 12 bases agree with TRBD2. The germline V gene encodes CDR1 MNHGY and CDR2 SAAAGT. V shed 10 bases, J shed 2 bases, and the junction held 11 bases outside the gene matches. The CDR3 length is 16 residues. As DNA, the CDR3 is TGTGCCATAGCCTCCTCACTAGCGGGGGGACAAGAGACCCAGTACTTC. Its translation: CAIASSLAGGQETQYF.

The genes are TRBV19 and TRBJ2-5; D may be TRBD1 (5 bases). V dropped 5 bases and J dropped 4 bases, with 17 bases sitting between them. CDR1 and CDR2 from the germline V gene are LNHDA and SQIVND (reference sequence). The CDR3 sequence is 15 residues long. The CDR3 region has the DNA TGTGCCAGTAGTCTTCAGGGTGGGTTTGGAGAGACCCAGTACTTC. Protein: CASSLQGGFGETQYF.

The chain links TRBV30 to TRBJ2-7; the match to TRBD1 covers 7 bases. Germline-derived CDR1 and CDR2 are GTSNPN and SVGIG (reference sequence). V trimming: 5 bases; J trimming: 7 bases; junction bases outside the gene matches: 11. There are 13 residues in the CDR3. The CDR3 here is CAWCLGRGIEQYF. The CDR3 DNA sequence: TGTGCCTGGTGCTTGGGCAGGGGGATTGAGCAGTACTTC.

The V and J genes are TRBV7-6 and TRBJ2-3; 8 nucleotides match TRBD2. The CDR3 runs to 16 residues. J gave up 4 bases and V 5 bases, and 11 bases lay outside the gene matches. Germline assignment: CDR1 SGHVS and CDR2 FNYEAQ. The DNA of the CDR3 is TGTGCCAGCAGCCCGGGCCCCGGGGGGGCTGCAGATACGCAGTATTTT. Translation: CASSPGPGGAADTQYF.

This sequence joins TRBV30 and TRBJ1-6; a weak D match, TRBD1 (6 bases). This CDR3 contains 14 residues. Germline assignment: CDR1 GTSNPN and CDR2 SVGIG (reference sequence). The V end lost 2 bases, the J end lost 7 bases, and 12 bases lay between the germline ends. The CDR3: CAWSIGQMNSPLHF. The CDR3 nucleotides read TGTGCCTGGAGTATTGGACAGATGAATTCACCCCTCCACTTT.

This clone was seen ten or more times. The J gene is TRBJ2-1, the V gene TRBV1; TRBD2, the D gene given by the table, was not confirmed from the DNA. TRBV1 corresponds to a pseudogene. This CDR3 region has 17 residues. This CDR3 is CASSLGTSGTSYNEQFF. DNA for the CDR3: TGCGCCAGCAGCCTTGGGACTAGCGGGACTTCCTACAATGAGCAGTTCTTC.

This clone has only a few counts. The chain combines TRBV6-8 with TRBJ2-7; 9 nucleotides match TRBD2. The V gene end was trimmed by 7 bases and the J gene end by 2 bases; junction bases not matched to a gene: 9. Germline V CDR1 and CDR2: MNHGY, SAAAGT. The CDR3 is made up of 15 amino acids. The CDR3 region has the DNA TGTGCCAGCAAATCGACAGCGGGAGGACCCTACGAGCAGTACTTC. This translates into CASKSTAGGPYEQYF.

This chain uses TRBV6-8 with TRBJ1-6; perhaps TRBD1 as D (5 bases). Trimming took off 6 bases at V and 9 bases at J, with 9 bases between the two ends. The CDR3 extends over 12 amino acids. Germline assignment: CDR1 MNHGY and CDR2 SAAAGT. The CDR3 protein is CASRLRASPLHF. CDR3 nucleotide sequence: TGTGCCAGCAGACTCAGGGCTTCACCCCTCCACTTT.

Only one count was recorded for this clone. The rearrangement links TRBV19 to TRBJ1-5; a possible D gene is TRBD1 (5 bases). Germline-derived CDR1 and CDR2 are LNHDA and SQIVND (reference sequence). V lost 3 bases to trimming and J lost 3 bases, with 15 bases between them. This CDR3 comprises 16 residues. CDR3 protein: CASSIGRGSVNQPQHF. DNA for the CDR3: TGTGCCAGTAGTATTGGGAGGGGCTCGGTCAATCAGCCCCAGCATTTT.